This paragraph covers one T cell receptor beta chain sequence. This clonotype was observed at least ten times. Its specific antigen is unknown. The record has no base qualities; no much larger clone is one base away. This sample is part of a study of T cells in Graves' hyperthyroidism and ophthalmopathy (dated by TCRdb to about 2019). Concerning the study at large: Peripheral blood was collected at initial diagnosis, before any treatment. A discovery cohort of about 96 patients, 43 with Graves' ophthalmopathy and about 60 with stable Graves' hyperthyroidism, was used to find distinguishing TCR V-J signatures. For training and testing, the 100 or so patients in the discovery cohort were randomly divided in a 7:3 ratio. Prospective prediction of ophthalmopathy was tested in an independent validation cohort of under 20 hyperthyroidism patients and 15 to 17 patients who later progressed to ophthalmopathy. After sampling, hyperthyroidism patients received methimazole starting at 30 mg daily, and ophthalmopathy patients received high-dose intravenous methylprednisolone. The study also compared thyroid tissue and blood T-cell repertoires from 5 to 7 Graves' hyperthyroidism patients. TCR Vbeta CDR3 sequencing of 120 to 150 peripheral blood samples (approximately 44 ophthalmopathy, roughly 72 hyperthyroidism and approximately 17 progressor patients) is reported in the paper.

Points the paper makes about the study in general: Most expanded thyroid clonotypes (frequency above 0.001) were also found in blood, which suggests that blood repertoires may mirror thyroid immune responses. During validation, the model predicted progression to ophthalmopathy a median of about 6.5 months ahead of onset, with almost 71% sensitivity and more than 72% specificity. No statistical method was used to set the sample size in advance, and investigators knew the group allocation. A 13 V-J signature model separated ophthalmopathy from stable hyperthyroidism, with around 88% sensitivity and about 81% specificity in cross-validation and 80%/75% in testing.

Ophthalmopathy patients had moderately to severely active disease, with a Clinical Activity Score of 3 or more, a NOSPECS grade of 4 or more, and a disease duration of less than 3 months. Exclusion was applied to patients with uncontrolled infections, other autoimmune diseases, pregnancy or lactation. Clinical symptoms, serum thyroxine and TRAb, thyroid ultrasound, and orbital computed tomography formed the basis for the diagnoses. PBMCs were separated from roughly 10 ml of fresh peripheral blood using Ficoll-Paque density gradient centrifugation. Trizol reagent was used to extract total RNA, and RNA quality was then checked on an Agilent 2100 Bioanalyzer. V is reduced by 1 base and J by 6 bases, leaving a spacing of 9 bases between them. The germline V gene encodes CDR1 LGHNA and CDR2 YSLEER. Including the terminal cysteine and phenylalanine, the CDR3 comprises 14 residues. CDR3 DNA is the only sequence kept; it has 42 bases, read in frame from the first base.

The TCR beta CDR3 regions were amplified from the RNA transcripts. The first round of RT-PCR for the TCR CDR3 was performed with the HTBI primer set and the Qiagen OneStep RT-PCR kit. Libraries were constructed in a second round of multiplex PCR, after which size selection and purification were carried out. Sequencing of the libraries was done on an Illumina HiSeq2000 using paired-end 100 bp reads. The source study handled its data this way. SOAPnuke was used to process the raw data, throwing out any read that contained adapters or uncalled bases, had a mean Phred below 15, or lacked an exact constant-primer or identifier match. COPE v1.2.5 was used to merge the high-quality paired reads, and each unique nucleotide sequence was defined as a clonotype. Clonotypes were aligned to IMGT TRBV, TRBD and TRBJ reference segments using MiTCR v1.1. The analysis included only V-J combinations with a frequency above 0.0001, which together covered approximately 99% of the repertoires. The TCS score was defined as F50 (clonal expansion) divided by E x V (chaos), with BLOSUM62-based TCRdist calculated between CDR3 peptides within each V-J. Welch's t-statistics and random forest reduced some 510 V-J features to 13, which were used in a naive Bayes classifier (R e1071). TCRdb reprocessed the public reads (quality trimming at Q25 with fastp, clone calling with MiXCR) and kept in-frame beta chains. All rows with the same CDR3 protein become a single entry with the most common DNA and genes. These V and J calls derive from TCRdb rather than the authors' analysis. The sample includes almost 350,000 distinct CDR3 sequences, with 18% observed a single time. Around 16% of the sample goes to the ten largest clones.

Sequenced input: blood. The receptor was isolated from a woman in her 40s with Graves' ophthalmopathy. The V and J genes are TRBV4-3 and TRBJ2-2; possibly the D gene is TRBD2, per 6 matching bases. The DNA sequence is as follows: TGCGCCAGCAGCCAAGGGGGAGGAGCCGGGGAGCTGTTTTTT. It is translated as CASSQGGGAGELFF.